This TCR beta chain was sequenced in a study of PD-1 blockade in classical Hodgkin lymphoma. Study observations and caveats: Prior therapy or disease activity may underlie the repertoire differences, whose causes remain undefined. It was CD4+ TCR diversity, not CD8+, that rose significantly by C4D1.

In the case of this clone: Its target is not known.

Some clones are missing from TCRdb's copy, which holds only in-frame ones; the method was immunoSEQ multiplex PCR. The sample shows more than 50,000 clones, around 75% of them seen only once. CDR3 length: 15 residues. Germline loops: CDR1 SGHRS, CDR2 YFSETQ. V shed 4 bases, J shed 3 bases, and the junction held 8 bases outside the gene matches. Relapse was seen in all patients after autologous stem cell transplantation, and brentuximab vedotin exposure was variable. The receptor was derived from a human donor with classical Hodgkin lymphoma. This sequence joins TRBV5-1 and TRBJ2-3, with 7 bases matching TRBD2. The specimen comprised peripheral blood mononuclear cells (PBMCs), sampled before the second cycle of nivolumab. The CDR3 spells CASSTGLVRTDTQYF. DNA for the CDR3: TGCGCCAGCAGCACAGGACTAGTGAGAACAGATACGCAGTATTTT.